This T cell receptor beta chain was captured in a study of CD8+ T cells in alopecia areata. Following extraction, RNA underwent reverse transcription to cDNA, which served as the sequencing template. The repertoire was sequenced with immunoSEQ multiplex PCR; TCRdb's copy has only in-frame clones and lacks some. The repertoire holds tens of thousands of clones, with around 80% as singletons. Trimming shortened V by 6 bases and J by 0 bases, and 11 bases separated the two germline ends. Germline V CDR1 and CDR2: MNHEY, SVGAGI. The CDR3 runs to 14 residues. This chain connects TRBV6-5 to TRBJ2-5; D is unresolved. Sample: NKG2D-low CD8+ T cells sorted from blood. This clonotype was obtained from a human donor with alopecia areata. CDR3 amino acids: CASSPGSNQETQYF. CDR3 DNA sequence: TGTGCCAGCAGCCCCGGTTCGAACCAAGAGACCCAGTACTTC.